The 9 T cell receptor beta chains below come from one sample, sequenced in a study of cytomegalovirus exposure and HLA in healthy donors. The primer mix had 60 Vbeta and 13 Jbeta primers. Here immunoSEQ multiplex PCR was the method, and the copy in TCRdb shows in-frame clones only, minus some. The top ten clones hold about 4% of a sample with roughly 100,000 clones, almost 80% of them seen once. The sequenced sample consisted of PBMCs. The receptors stem from a man aged 45-60 years in good health and CMV-seropositive.

This clone occurred a few times. The gene calls are TRBV28 and TRBJ1-1; D is perhaps TRBD1 (5 bases). CDR1 MDHEN and CDR2 SYDVKM come from the germline V gene. Trimming removed 11 bases at V and 6 bases at J, with 19 bases between. This CDR3 is built from 13 residues. The CDR3 loop reads CAAVTQGLAEAFF. DNA for the CDR3: TGTGCCGCAGTTACCCAGGGACTGGCTGAAGCTTTCTTT.

This clone turned up a few times. V is TRBV5-6 and J is TRBJ2-7; 7 nucleotides match TRBD2. V shed 4 bases and J 0 bases; nucleotides not matched to a gene: 4. CDR3 length: 14 amino acids. Germline V lookup: CDR1 SGHDT, CDR2 YYEEEE. In DNA form, the CDR3 reads TGTGCCAGCAGCCATAGCGGGCTCTCCTACGAGCAGTACTTC. This translates into CASSHSGLSYEQYF. The full variable domain, rest sourced from reference TRBV5-6 and TRBJ2-7, is DAGVTQSPTHLIKTRGQQVTLRCSPKSGHDTVSWYQQALGQGPQFIFQYYEEEERQRGNFPDRFSGHQFPNYSSELNVNALLLGDSALYLCASSHSGLSYEQYFGPGTRLTVT.

The chain has TRBV27 and TRBJ1-2, with no clear D. Germline CDR1 and CDR2: MNHEY and SMNVEV (reference sequence). The CDR3 length is 14 residues. The ends were cut back, 3 bases at V and 3 bases at J, with 11 bases in the middle. The CDR3 region is CASSFEGGYYGYTF. The CDR3 bases are TGTGCCAGCAGTTTTGAGGGTGGCTACTATGGCTACACCTTC.

This clone was counted a single time. The chain recombines TRBV15 with TRBJ2-1, with 8 nucleotides matching TRBD2. Germline values: CDR1 LNHNV, CDR2 YYDKDF (reference sequence). V lost 1 base, J lost 0 bases, and 8 bases stayed unmatched. The CDR3 spans 18 residues. The CDR3 region has the DNA TGTGCCACCAGCAGAGTTAGCGGGAATTTGATCTCCTACAATGAGCAGTTCTTC. It translates to CATSRVSGNLISYNEQFF.

The chain employs TRBV2 and TRBJ2-2; the D is unclear. The V and J ends lost 4 bases and 7 bases respectively, with 19 bases between them. The CDR3 is made up of 16 amino acids. Germline values: CDR1 SNHLY, CDR2 FYNNEI. The CDR3 DNA follows: TGTGCCAGCAGTGCCCCCACCCTACGTGGTGTCGGGGAGCTGTTTTTT. This translates into CASSAPTLRGVGELFF.

The V gene is TRBV2, the J gene TRBJ2-3, with 9 bases matching TRBD2. The CDR3 runs to 14 residues. With 6 bases clipped from V and 5 bases from J, the junction kept 6 bases outside the gene matches. Looked up from germline, CDR1 is SNHLY and CDR2 is FYNNEI. CDR3 loop: CASRPGLAIDTQYF. The CDR3 coding sequence is TGTGCCAGCAGACCGGGACTAGCAATAGATACGCAGTATTTT.

The V gene is TRBV6-1, the J gene TRBJ1-5; possibly TRBD1 for D (5 bases). The germline gives CDR1 MNHNS, CDR2 SASEGT. The CDR3 contains 15 residues. V was clipped by 1 base and J by 6 bases, with 13 bases between them. Here the CDR3 reads CASSEEDGGIQPQHF. The DNA for the CDR3 is TGTGCCAGCAGTGAAGAGGACGGGGGAATTCAGCCCCAGCATTTT.

This clone appeared a single time. J is TRBJ2-5 and V is TRBV5-1; 11 positions match TRBD1. V lost 4 bases and J lost 3; bases outside the gene matches: 5. The CDR3 has 15 amino acids. Germline CDR1 SGHRS, CDR2 YFSETQ. CDR3 nucleotide sequence: TGCGCCAGCAGCCCGGGACAGGGGGGGGAAGAGACCCAGTACTTC. Its translation: CASSPGQGGEETQYF.

The sample holds one count of this clone. This chain links TRBV7-9 with TRBJ2-1; 9 nucleotides align to TRBD1. Germline CDR1 reads SEHNR; CDR2 reads FQNEAQ (reference sequence). The CDR3 has 18 residues. Germline trimming cut 5 bases from V and 0 bases from J; bases unmatched to any gene: 11. CDR3 amino acids: CASSNRVGTGPSYNEQFF. CDR3 DNA sequence: TGTGCCAGCAGCAATAGAGTCGGGACAGGGCCCTCCTACAATGAGCAGTTCTTC.